One sample yielded the 19 T cell receptor beta chains listed below, sequenced in a study of somatic mutations in cytotoxic T cells in rheumatoid arthritis. Profiled with immunoSEQ multiplex PCR; TCRdb holds only in-frame clones, not every one. The sample yields 15,000 to 20,000 clones, over 75% seen once. The specimen was CD8+ T cells sorted from blood. These receptor sequences come from an adult with rheumatoid arthritis.

The J gene is TRBJ1-1, the V gene TRBV7-9; no firm D call. Trimming pared 4 bases from V and 4 bases from J, leaving 10 bases between. Germline CDR1 SEHNR, CDR2 FQNEAQ (reference sequence). The CDR3 runs to 13 residues. CDR3 amino acids: CASSSTNATEAFF. In DNA, the CDR3 is TGTGCCAGCAGCTCGACAAATGCCACTGAAGCTTTCTTT.

The chain is built from TRBV5-4 and TRBJ2-2, with TRBD2 matching over 9 bases. The CDR3 is 17 residues long. CDR1 and CDR2 from the germline V gene are SGHNT and YYREEE (reference sequence). Trimming took 0 bases from V and 10 from J; bases not matched to a gene: 13. CDR3 region: CASSLGSAGGPPLELFF. In nucleotides, the CDR3 is TGTGCCAGCAGCTTGGGATCGGCGGGAGGGCCCCCGCTGGAGCTGTTTTTT.

Details on this clone: A read error may account for a junction end that differs from germline. The same CDR3 arises from other DNA sequences in this sample as well. This rearrangement joins TRBV19 to TRBJ1-1, with D uncertain. The length of the CDR3 is 13 residues. The germline gives CDR1 LNHDA, CDR2 SQIVND (reference sequence). CDR3 residues: CASSIAGHTEAFF. The CDR3 DNA reads TGTGCCAGTAGTATTGCCGGGCACACTGAGGCTTTCTTT.

The chain joins TRBV7-9 to TRBJ2-5; D unclear. The germline V and J ends were trimmed by 6 bases and 5 bases, with 10 bases remaining between them. The length of the CDR3 is 12 residues. CDR1 is SEHNR, CDR2 FQNEAQ, per germline (reference sequence). Here the CDR3 DNA reads TGTGCCAGCAGTCGTGGTACGGAGACCCAGTACTTC. It encodes CASSRGTETQYF. The full variable domain, rest sourced from reference TRBV7-9 and TRBJ2-5, is DTGVSQNPRHKITKRGQNVTFRCDPISEHNRLYWYRQTLGQGPEFLTYFQNEAQLEKSRLLSDRFSAERPKGSFSTLEIQRTEQGDSAMYLCASSRGTETQYFGPGTRLLVL.

This chain's CDR3 is CASSYKTGTTDTQYF. CDR3 DNA: TGTGCCAGCAGTTATAAGACAGGGACCACAGATACGCAGTATTTT. The chain uses TRBV6-6 and TRBJ2-3; the match to TRBD1 covers 7 bases. Trimming at V came to 3 bases and at J to 2 bases, leaving 5 bases not matched to a gene. CDR3 size: 15 residues. From germline, CDR1 is MNHNY and CDR2 SVGAGI (reference sequence).

V usage is TRBV2 and J usage is TRBJ1-2; 10 positions match TRBD1. CDR3 length: 14 amino acids. Trimming cost V 4 bases and J 4 bases; bases outside gene matches: 3. Looked up from germline, CDR1 is SNHLY and CDR2 is FYNNEI. CDR3 bases: TGTGCCAGCAGTGGCGGACAGGGGGGCTATGGCTACACCTTC. Its translation: CASSGGQGGYGYTF.

CDR3 sequence: CASSRSEGNTIYF. CDR3 coding DNA: TGTGCCAGCAGCCGGTCGGAGGGAAACACCATATATTTT. The gene calls are TRBV5-4 and TRBJ1-3; D is undetermined. There are 13 residues in the CDR3. Per germline, CDR1 SGHNT and CDR2 YYREEE (reference sequence). The V end lost 4 bases, the J end lost 4 bases, and 9 bases lay between the germline ends.

This rearrangement joins TRBV4-3 to TRBJ2-1; D perhaps matches TRBD2 (5 bases). The CDR3 runs to 16 residues. Trimming took 0 bases from V and 5 from J, leaving 14 bases between them. The germline V gene encodes CDR1 LGHNA and CDR2 YSLEER. The CDR3 sequence is CASSQERRVGNNEQFF. In nucleotides, the CDR3 is TGCGCCAGCAGCCAAGAACGGCGGGTGGGAAACAATGAGCAGTTCTTC.

The chain is built from TRBV5-6 and TRBJ2-2; 13 bases are shared with TRBD2. This CDR3 has 17 amino acids. The germline V gene has CDR1 SGHDT and CDR2 YYEEEE. The ends lost 3 bases at V and 5 bases at J; junction bases unmatched: 7. DNA for the CDR3: TGTGCCAGCAGCTCGCTCACTAGCGGGAGGGCTACCGGGGAGCTGTTTTTT. Its translation: CASSSLTSGRATGELFF.

The chain is built from TRBV7-9 and TRBJ2-5; TRBD2 matches 12 bases. Germline V CDR1 and CDR2: SEHNR, FQNEAQ (reference sequence). Trimming at V came to 5 bases and at J to 7 bases, leaving 5 bases not matched to a gene. The length of the CDR3 is 14 residues. This CDR3 is CASSPTSGRGTQYF. Written as DNA, the CDR3 is TGTGCCAGCAGCCCGACTAGCGGGAGAGGGACCCAGTACTTC.

This clone showed up just once. V gene TRBV5-5 combines with J gene TRBJ2-7; a weak D match, TRBD1 (7 bases). V shed 1 base and J shed 4 bases, with 12 bases lying between them. This CDR3 is 14 amino acids long. CDR1 is SGHKS, CDR2 YYEKEE, per germline (reference sequence). The CDR3 protein is CASSLLQGRYEQYF. The CDR3 nucleotides read TGTGCCAGCAGCTTGCTACAGGGGAGGTACGAGCAGTACTTC.

The chain couples TRBV4-2 to TRBJ2-7; 8 bases line up with TRBD2. CDR1 LGHNA and CDR2 YNFKEQ come from the germline V gene. Trimming cost V 0 bases and J 4 bases; bases outside gene matches: 5. The CDR3 length is 15 residues. CDR3 sequence (DNA): TGTGCCAGCAGCCAAGAGGGACTAGGAGGATACGAGCAGTACTTC. Protein: CASSQEGLGGYEQYF.

The chain has TRBV27 and TRBJ2-7; 7 positions match TRBD1. Germline V gene data show CDR1 as MNHEY and CDR2 as SMNVEV (reference sequence). This CDR3 has 14 residues. Trimming cost V 6 bases and J 4 bases; bases outside gene matches: 9. CDR3 amino acids: CASSSGTAWYEQYF. The CDR3 region has the DNA TGTGCCAGCAGCTCGGGGACAGCGTGGTACGAGCAGTACTTC.

V gene TRBV4-1 combines with J gene TRBJ1-6; 8 bases line up with TRBD1. Per germline, CDR1 MGHRA and CDR2 YSYEKL. The CDR3 is 15 residues long. V shed 3 bases and J 7 bases; nucleotides not matched to a gene: 5. CDR3 residues: CASSHRQGLNSPLHF. Here the CDR3 DNA reads TGCGCCAGCAGCCATAGACAGGGGTTGAATTCACCCCTCCACTTT.

The chain carries TRBV11-2 and TRBJ2-7; D is possibly TRBD2 (5 bases). The CDR3 runs to 15 residues. From germline, CDR1 is SGHAT and CDR2 FQNNGV. The V end was cut by 1 base, the J end by 3 bases, with 13 bases between. As DNA, the CDR3 is TGTGCCAGCAGCTTAGGTGGGTCGGGGTACTACGAGCAGTACTTC. Encoded protein: CASSLGGSGYYEQYF.

This clone was counted a few times. The chain links TRBV27 to TRBJ2-1, with 16 bases lining up with TRBD2. Germline trimming cut 3 bases from V and 9 bases from J; bases unmatched to any gene: 2. This CDR3 region has 15 residues. Germline V CDR1 and CDR2: MNHEY, SMNVEV (reference sequence). The CDR3 loop is CASSFGTSGRAEQFF. For the CDR3, the DNA is TGTGCCAGCAGTTTTGGGACTAGCGGGAGGGCTGAGCAGTTCTTC.

The chain recombines TRBV28 with TRBJ1-5, with D hard to call. Germline loops: CDR1 MDHEN, CDR2 SYDVKM. The CDR3 runs to 14 residues. V shed 6 bases and J shed 2 bases, with 11 bases lying between them. CDR3 DNA: TGTGCCAGCAGAATGATAGCGGGCAATCAGCCCCAGCATTTT. This sequence encodes CASRMIAGNQPQHF.

V and J are TRBV10-1 and TRBJ2-3; 12 nucleotides line up with TRBD2. V gave up 10 bases and J gave up 6 bases; unmatched junction bases: 14. Germline assignment: CDR1 WNHNN and CDR2 SYGVQD (reference sequence). This CDR3 has 16 amino acids. CDR3 sequence: CANRPRLAGVVDTQYF. In DNA form, the CDR3 reads TGCGCCAACCGACCCCGACTAGCGGGGGTGGTGGATACGCAGTATTTT.

The chain has TRBV11-3 and TRBJ1-2, with D unclear. Trimming cost V 1 base and J 7 bases, with 7 bases left between them. The CDR3 contains 12 residues. The germline CDR1 and CDR2 sequences are SGHNT and YENEEA. The CDR3 reads CASSLGDFGYTF. The CDR3 DNA is TGTGCCAGCAGCTTAGGCGATTTTGGCTACACCTTC.